Presented here are 19 T cell receptor beta chains from one specimen sequenced in a study of cytomegalovirus exposure and HLA in healthy donors. The study ran its PCR with 60 Vbeta and 13 Jbeta primers. TCRdb's copy holds only in-frame clones and misses some; the assay was immunoSEQ multiplex PCR. This table has 150,000 to 200,000 clones, roughly 85% appearing once. Sequencing was performed on PBMCs. The receptors stem from a man aged 35 to 55 in good health and CMV-seropositive.

On this clone itself: Sequence at one end of the junction differs from germline and may be a read error. CDR3 protein: CASGQEKEATQYF. The CDR3 region has the DNA TGCGCCAGCGGCCAAGAGAAGGAGGCTACGCAGTATTTT. The V and J genes are TRBV4-1 and TRBJ2-3; D is perhaps TRBD2 (5 bases). The CDR3 contains 13 residues. In germline, CDR1 is MGHRA, CDR2 YSYEKL.

V usage is TRBV7-8 and J usage is TRBJ1-3; 7 bases are shared with TRBD1. V lost 1 base to trimming and J lost 0 bases; unmatched junction nucleotides: 0. The CDR3 extends over 15 amino acids. Germline V gene data show CDR1 as SGHVS and CDR2 as FQNEAQ. CDR3 in DNA: TGTGCCAGCAGCTTAGAGGGGGCCTCTGGAAACACCATATATTTT. This sequence encodes CASSLEGASGNTIYF. The complete variable domain, with remaining parts taken from reference TRBV7-8 and TRBJ1-3, reads GAGVSQSPRYKVAKRGQDVALRCDPISGHVSLFWYQQALGQGPEFLTYFQNEAQLDKSGLPSDRFFAERPEGSVSTLKIQRTQQEDSAVYLCASSLEGASGNTIYFGEGSWLTVV.

In its sample, this clone was seen a few times. The rearrangement uses TRBV19 and TRBJ2-7; 8 bases are a match to TRBD2. Germline V gives CDR1 LNHDA, CDR2 SQIVND (reference sequence). The CDR3 runs 15 residues. V was pared by 5 bases and J by 4 bases, with 10 bases of the junction left unmatched. In nucleotides, the CDR3 is TGTGCCAGTAGTCCGTACGGGACTAGGGATTACGAGCAGTACTTC. The encoded protein is CASSPYGTRDYEQYF.

The V gene is TRBV4-2, the J gene TRBJ2-7, with D possibly being TRBD1 (5 bases). Germline assignment: CDR1 LGHNA and CDR2 YNFKEQ. The V end lost 1 base, the J end lost 2 bases, and 15 bases lay between the germline ends. This CDR3 spans 16 amino acids. CDR3 region: CASSQAKSGIPYEQYF. CDR3 DNA: TGTGCCAGCAGCCAAGCCAAGTCAGGGATCCCCTACGAGCAGTACTTC.

The J gene is TRBJ2-1, the V gene TRBV5-4; D unresolved. CDR3 length: 12 amino acids. Germline V lookup: CDR1 SGHNT, CDR2 YYREEE (reference sequence). Trimming pared 1 base from V and 10 bases from J, leaving 9 bases between. This CDR3 is CASSLLVGEQFF. In DNA form, the CDR3 reads TGTGCCAGCAGCTTGTTAGTGGGCGAGCAGTTCTTC. The full variable domain, rest sourced from reference TRBV5-4 and TRBJ2-1, is ETGVTQSPTHLIKTRGQQVTLRCSSQSGHNTVSWYQQALGQGPQFIFQYYREEENGRGNFPPRFSGLQFPNYSSELNVNALELDDSALYLCASSLLVGEQFFGPGTRLTVL.

This clone occurred once. The J gene is TRBJ2-1, the V gene TRBV7-2, with 7 nucleotides matching TRBD2. Per germline, CDR1 SGHTA and CDR2 FQGNSA. V shed 6 bases and J 6 bases; nucleotides not matched to a gene: 8. The CDR3 loop spans 14 amino acids. CDR3: CASRTQWGGNEQFF. CDR3 coding DNA: TGTGCCAGCAGAACACAGTGGGGGGGCAATGAGCAGTTCTTC.

The chain combines TRBV6-6 with TRBJ2-5; 8 nucleotides match TRBD1. Germline CDR1 reads MNHNY; CDR2 reads SVGAGI (reference sequence). Losses at the gene ends were 6 bases for V and 5 bases for J; bases not matched to a gene: 8. The CDR3 runs 14 residues. The CDR3 here is CASSVTGGFETQYF. The CDR3 nucleotides are TGTGCCAGCAGCGTCACAGGGGGATTCGAGACCCAGTACTTC.

The J gene is TRBJ1-1, the V gene TRBV10-3; 9 nucleotides agree with TRBD1. The CDR3 loop spans 15 amino acids. Germline CDR1 is ENHRY and CDR2 is SYGVKD. V shed 0 bases and J 10 bases; nucleotides not matched to a gene: 9. CDR3: CAISESRTGAVRAFF. The CDR3, as DNA: TGTGCCATCAGTGAGTCCAGGACAGGGGCCGTAAGAGCTTTCTTT.

The rearrangement uses TRBV29-1 and TRBJ2-3, with 10 bases aligning to TRBD1. There are 15 residues in the CDR3. V trimming: 7 bases; J trimming: 0 bases; junction bases outside the gene matches: 7. Germline CDR1 reads SQVTM; CDR2 reads ANQGSEA. The CDR3 nucleotides are TGCAGCGGATCCGGGACAGGGGCAAGCACAGATACGCAGTATTTT. Translation: CSGSGTGASTDTQYF.

The genes are TRBV2 and TRBJ2-6; weak D call: TRBD1 (5 bases). Germline assignment: CDR1 SNHLY and CDR2 FYNNEI. The V and J ends lost 3 bases and 0 bases respectively, with 15 bases between them. The length of the CDR3 is 18 residues. In DNA form, the CDR3 reads TGTGCCAGCAGTGATAGACAGTTAAGTCGCTCTGGGGCCAACGTCCTGACTTTC. Encoded protein: CASSDRQLSRSGANVLTF. Supplemented by reference TRBV2 and TRBJ2-6, the full variable domain reads EPEVTQTPSHQVTQMGQEVILRCVPISNHLYFYWYRQILGQKVEFLVSFYNNEISEKSEIFDDQFSVERPDGSNFTLKIRSTKLEDSAMYFCASSDRQLSRSGANVLTFGAGSRLTVL.

This chain uses TRBV11-3 with TRBJ2-5; TRBD2 agrees at 7 bases. Germline CDR1 reads SGHNT; CDR2 reads YENEEA. V dropped 1 base and J dropped 14; count of bases not matched to a gene: 7. The CDR3 loop spans 12 amino acids. CDR3 residues: CASSLGAGERYF. CDR3 bases: TGTGCCAGCAGCTTAGGGGCGGGAGAACGATACTTC.

The genes are TRBV27 and TRBJ2-5; TRBD1 matches 8 bases. Germline V CDR1 and CDR2: MNHEY, SMNVEV (reference sequence). J lost 5 bases, V lost 5 bases, and 13 bases had no gene match. This CDR3 is 16 amino acids long. In nucleotides, the CDR3 is TGTGCCAGCAGTCCGGGGGACAGGATCTATAGCGAGACCCAGTACTTC. Its translation: CASSPGDRIYSETQYF.

This clone was counted ten times or more. This chain joins TRBV10-1 and TRBJ2-3; no clear D. Germline V gene data show CDR1 as WNHNN and CDR2 as SYGVQD (reference sequence). CDR3 size: 12 residues. Between the trimmed V and J ends, which lost 0 bases and 5 bases, there was a span of 3 bases. In DNA form, the CDR3 reads TGCGCCAGCAGTGAGTCTCTAGATACGCAGTATTTT. This translates into CASSESLDTQYF.

This clone has just a few counts. This chain uses TRBV29-1 with TRBJ2-3, with 11 bases that match TRBD2. There are 15 residues in the CDR3. After removal of 5 bases from V and 3 bases from J, the junction contained 7 bases not matched to a gene. Per germline, CDR1 SQVTM and CDR2 ANQGSEA. This CDR3 reads CSVSSGRYRTDTQYF. The CDR3, as DNA: TGCAGCGTTTCTAGCGGGAGGTACCGTACAGATACGCAGTATTTT.

V is TRBV19 and J is TRBJ2-7; TRBD2 agrees at 7 bases. CDR1 and CDR2 from the germline V gene are LNHDA and SQIVND (reference sequence). Unmatched junction bases numbered 5, after V lost 6 bases and J lost 0 bases. This CDR3 region has 14 residues. CDR3 sequence reads: CASRSSGVSYEQYF. The CDR3 nucleotides are TGTGCCAGTAGGTCTAGCGGAGTCTCCTACGAGCAGTACTTC.

This chain joins TRBV4-1 and TRBJ2-7, with 8 bases fitting TRBD2. This CDR3 is 15 amino acids long. Germline CDR1 and CDR2: MGHRA and YSYEKL. Trimming at V came to 3 bases and at J to 4 bases, leaving 8 bases not matched to a gene. The CDR3 loop reads CASSHTDSGSYEQYF. DNA of the CDR3: TGCGCCAGCAGCCATACTGACAGCGGGAGTTACGAGCAGTACTTC.

V is TRBV28 and J is TRBJ2-7, with a possible D match to TRBD1 (5 bases). The germline V and J ends were trimmed by 5 bases and 2 bases, with 16 bases remaining between them. The CDR3 runs 15 residues. CDR1 and CDR2 (germline): MDHEN, SYDVKM. The CDR3 DNA is TGTGCCAGCAGTCCCCAGGGAAATTCCCCCTACGAGCAGTACTTC. This codes for CASSPQGNSPYEQYF.

The table lists this clone with a few counts. The chain employs TRBV18 and TRBJ2-7; the D is unclear. The V and J ends lost 2 bases and 6 bases respectively, with 17 bases between them. Looked up from germline, CDR1 is KGHSH and CDR2 is LQKENI. The CDR3 spans 15 residues. The CDR3: CASSPVSSMEAEQYF. CDR3 sequence (DNA): TGTGCCAGCTCACCAGTGTCTAGTATGGAAGCCGAGCAGTACTTC.

With respect to this clone: At one end, the junction sequence differs from germline, possibly due to a read error. The J gene is TRBJ2-7, the V gene TRBV7-7; 10 positions agree with TRBD1. CDR1 is SSHAT, CDR2 FNYEAQ, per germline (reference sequence). The length of the CDR3 is 13 residues. CDR3 loop: CASSPDRGQEQYF. In DNA form, the CDR3 reads TGTGCTAGCAGTCCCGACAGGGGGCAAGAGCAGTACTTC.